This TCR beta chain was sequenced during a study of HIV-infected children after antiretroviral therapy interruption (dated 2019 in TCRdb). Context from the whole study: Eight children were included: four on planned treatment interruption and four on continuous treatment, all with CD4+ count above 500 and viral load below 50 copies/ml. A median age of around 10 years was recorded in the interruption group, and a median age of 8 years was recorded in the continuous treatment group. Exposure to EBV and CMV had been recorded for most participating children. Samples from the interruption arm were taken at week 0, at week 12, at the end of interruption (week 24 or 48), and about 3 years after the study ended. For the continuous-treatment arm, samples from the corresponding weeks 0, 48 and 150 were analyzed. Alongside thymic output measurements, TCR repertoires of children on planned treatment interruption were compared with TCR repertoires of children on continuous antiretroviral treatment.

Receptor amplification or capture employed 3' RACE. To correct PCR amplification bias, TCR libraries were generated from RNA with a 3' RACE protocol that used unique molecular identifiers. As many as 12 amplicon libraries were pooled and then sequenced on an Illumina MiSeq using v2 2x250 paired-end chemistry. The original pipeline was this. Reads were processed with Decombinator for assignment of V and J genes and CDR3, and barcode-based correction of errors and PCR bias was applied. Repertoires were subsampled to equal depth before Gini coefficient calculation using the R ineq package. GLIPH, Hamming distance and a shared triplet metric were used to assess CDR3 similarity. TCRdb reworked the public reads: Q25 trimming with fastp, MiXCR clone assembly, productive beta chains retained. Duplicate CDR3 protein sequences are folded into a single record with the most common DNA and genes. These V and J calls are TCRdb output, not the study's own analysis. Present in this sample are approximately 89,000 distinct CDR3 sequences, 6% to 8.5% of which were seen just once. The top ten constitute roughly 1% of the sample.

What this sample's treatment or condition label stands for: PENTA 11 planned treatment interruption arm or continuous ART arm. The participants were children from the United Kingdom between 2 and 15 years old who had been on ART with at least three drugs for 24 weeks or longer. Cryopreserved PBMCs with at least 5 million viable cells were required; a few candidate patients were excluded for low viable PBMC yield. Naive CD4+ CD45RA+ CD45RO- T cells were FACS-sorted from thawed PBMCs on a FACSAria III cell sorter. After sorting, cells were fixed, and RNA was extracted with the RNeasy FFPE kit and then with the RNeasy Micro kit. General study outcomes and caveats: The low number of patients is regarded as a limitation, and the data should be interpreted with caution. In the naive CD4+ repertoires of PTI patients, CDR3 sharing between time points dropped after the start of interruption, while many sequences were shared between the end of interruption and 3 years later. An increase in the naive CD4+ Gini coefficient was observed by the end of treatment interruption, suggesting clonal expansion, and a return to baseline was observed by 3 years. Minor non-naive CD45RA+ populations such as EMRA or stem memory cells might have been included among the sorted CD45RA+ naive cells.

This clonotype has a count of ten or more. The specificity of this receptor is unknown. Base quality data are lacking; no much larger clone is found one base away. CDR3 length: 15 amino acids, cysteine to phenylalanine. Of all the DNA, just the CDR3 is kept, 45 bases in frame from base 1. The germline ends are 11 bases apart after V is trimmed by 0 bases and J by 2 bases. The germline V gene supplies CDR1 SGHRS and CDR2 YFSETQ. The clonotype originates from a pool of human donors with HIV. The chain joins TRBV5-1 to TRBJ2-5; a tentative D match to TRBD2 spans 6 bases. The material sequenced was CD45RA+ CD4+ T cells from PBMCs, pooled from several time points, taken from a donor given antiretroviral therapy, either interrupted or continuous. The sample's cell subset or site, from its label and the paper: naive CD4+ CD45RA+ CD45RO- T cells. The CDR3 reads CASSLVGSQQETQYF. DNA sequence: TGCGCCAGCAGCTTGGTCGGGAGCCAGCAAGAGACCCAGTACTTC.